The rows below give T cell receptor beta chains drawn from one sample of a study of cytomegalovirus exposure and HLA in healthy donors. Assay: immunoSEQ multiplex PCR; the TCRdb copy retains only in-frame clones and omits some. This sample has approximately 39,000 clones; over 60% occur once, and the top ten carry approximately 7%. The sample consisted of PBMCs. Source of these receptors: a man aged 25-45 years in good health and CMV-seronegative. Each CDR3 is given with its conserved first and last residue. D genes are given only for firm matches. Size tells how often a clone was seen (once, few, many) or the class of an expanded clone, and some rows leave it out.

v_call: TRBV7-2
j_call: TRBJ2-7
d_call: .
clone_size: .
cdr3_length: 15
cdr3_nt: TGTGCCAGCAGCTTAGGTCGGAGGGACTCCTACGAGCAGTACTTC
cdr3_aa: CASSLGRRDSYEQYF

v_call: TRBV29-1
j_call: TRBJ2-7
d_call: .
clone_size: .
cdr3_length: 13
cdr3_nt: TGCAGCGTTGAAGATCTGGGAGGAAACGAGCAGTACTTC
cdr3_aa: CSVEDLGGNEQYF

v_call: TRBV6-1
j_call: TRBJ1-1
d_call: .
clone_size: .
cdr3_length: 15
cdr3_nt: TGTGCCAGCAGTGAATCCCCAAGCGGGGGAACTGAAGCTTTCTTT
cdr3_aa: CASSESPSGGTEAFF

v_call: TRBV28
j_call: TRBJ2-7
d_call: .
clone_size: .
cdr3_length: 12
cdr3_nt: TGTGCCAGCAGCCTAACAGACTACGAGCAGTACTTC
cdr3_aa: CASSLTDYEQYF

v_call: TRBV5-4
j_call: TRBJ2-7
d_call: TRBD2
clone_size: few
cdr3_length: 16
cdr3_nt: TGTGCCAGCAGCCCACTAGCGGGAGGGCCCTTTGACGAGCAGTACTTC
cdr3_aa: CASSPLAGGPFDEQYF

v_call: TRBV6-1
j_call: TRBJ1-2
d_call: TRBD1
clone_size: .
cdr3_length: 14
cdr3_nt: TGTGCCAGCAGTGAATTGGGGACAGCCTCGGGCTACACCTTC
cdr3_aa: CASSELGTASGYTF

v_call: TRBV10-3
j_call: TRBJ2-1
d_call: .
clone_size: .
cdr3_length: 14
cdr3_nt: TGTGCCATCAGTGAGGCATTAGACTACAATGAGCAGTTCTTC
cdr3_aa: CAISEALDYNEQFF

v_call: TRBV18
j_call: TRBJ1-5
d_call: .
clone_size: .
cdr3_length: 13
cdr3_nt: TGTGCCAGCGGCGGGACTCAGGATCAGCCCCAGCATTTT
cdr3_aa: CASGGTQDQPQHF

v_call: TRBV10-3
j_call: TRBJ2-1
d_call: .
clone_size: .
cdr3_length: 14
cdr3_nt: TGTGCCATCAACCGCGGGACAGTCAACAATGAGCAGTTCTTC
cdr3_aa: CAINRGTVNNEQFF

v_call: TRBV11-2
j_call: TRBJ1-5
d_call: .
clone_size: .
cdr3_length: 15
cdr3_nt: TGTGCCAGCAGCTTATCGGGGTTGAGCAATCAGCCCCAGCATTTT
cdr3_aa: CASSLSGLSNQPQHF

v_call: TRBV18
j_call: TRBJ2-5
d_call: .
clone_size: once
cdr3_length: 15
cdr3_nt: TGTGCCAGTAAAAACAGGGATCTTCTCCAAGAGACCCAGTACTTC
cdr3_aa: CASKNRDLLQETQYF

v_call: TRBV7-2
j_call: TRBJ2-3
d_call: TRBD2
clone_size: .
cdr3_length: 16
cdr3_nt: TGTGCCAGCAGCTCGCCGGGACTAGCGGGGGTCGATACGCAGTATTTT
cdr3_aa: CASSSPGLAGVDTQYF

v_call: TRBV6-5
j_call: TRBJ2-5
d_call: TRBD1
clone_size: .
cdr3_length: 15
cdr3_nt: TGTGCCAGCAGTTCCTGGGACAGGATGGCGGAGACCCAGTACTTC
cdr3_aa: CASSSWDRMAETQYF

v_call: TRBV7-2
j_call: TRBJ2-1
d_call: TRBD1
clone_size: few
cdr3_length: 15
cdr3_nt: TGTGCCAGCAGCCAGGACAGGGCCGCCTACAATGAGCAGTTCTTC
cdr3_aa: CASSQDRAAYNEQFF

v_call: TRBV18
j_call: TRBJ1-4
d_call: .
clone_size: .
cdr3_length: 13
cdr3_nt: TGTGCCAGCTCACCACCCGCGGTTGAAAAACTGTTTTTT
cdr3_aa: CASSPPAVEKLFF

v_call: TRBV6-1
j_call: TRBJ1-2
d_call: TRBD1
clone_size: .
cdr3_length: 13
cdr3_nt: TGTGCCAGCAGACGACAGGGGGCACTCGGCTACACCTTC
cdr3_aa: CASRRQGALGYTF

v_call: TRBV6-1
j_call: TRBJ1-2
d_call: .
clone_size: few
cdr3_length: 15
cdr3_nt: TGTGCCAGCAGTGAAGGTTGGCAGGGTGGCTATGGCTACACCTTC
cdr3_aa: CASSEGWQGGYGYTF

v_call: TRBV29-1
j_call: TRBJ2-2
d_call: .
clone_size: .
cdr3_length: 14
cdr3_nt: TGCAGCGCCCACCGTGGTTCAGGGTCCGGGGAGCTGTTTTTT
cdr3_aa: CSAHRGSGSGELFF

v_call: TRBV7-2
j_call: TRBJ2-7
d_call: TRBD2
clone_size: .
cdr3_length: 15
cdr3_nt: TGTGCCAGCAGCTTATATACGGGGACTACCTACGAGCAGTACTTC
cdr3_aa: CASSLYTGTTYEQYF

v_call: TRBV2
j_call: TRBJ2-7
d_call: TRBD1
clone_size: .
cdr3_length: 13
cdr3_nt: TGTGCCAGTGAAGGCAGGGGGAGCTACGAGCAGTACTTC
cdr3_aa: CASEGRGSYEQYF

v_call: TRBV7-2
j_call: TRBJ1-4
d_call: .
clone_size: .
cdr3_length: 15
cdr3_nt: TGTGCCAGCAGCTTAGGAGTGGCGGGTGGTGAAAAACTGTTTTTT
cdr3_aa: CASSLGVAGGEKLFF

v_call: TRBV21-1
j_call: TRBJ2-7
d_call: .
clone_size: .
cdr3_length: 12
cdr3_nt: TGTGCCAGCATCAGTGAGGGTAGCGAGCAGTACTTC
cdr3_aa: CASISEGSEQYF

v_call: TRBV11-2
j_call: TRBJ2-7
d_call: .
clone_size: .
cdr3_length: 15
cdr3_nt: TGTGCCAGCAGCCCTAGGAGGGGGGGCCTCGGAGAGCAGTACTTC
cdr3_aa: CASSPRRGGLGEQYF

v_call: TRBV4-2
j_call: TRBJ1-6
d_call: .
clone_size: .
cdr3_length: 12
cdr3_nt: TGTGCCAGCAGCCCCGGGGGGGCTTCCCTCCACTTT
cdr3_aa: CASSPGGASLHF

v_call: TRBV13
j_call: TRBJ1-2
d_call: .
clone_size: .
cdr3_length: 14
cdr3_nt: TGTGCCAGCAGCTCCCTCACAGGGTGGGATGGCTACACCTTC
cdr3_aa: CASSSLTGWDGYTF

v_call: TRBV7-2
j_call: TRBJ2-3
d_call: .
clone_size: .
cdr3_length: 14
cdr3_nt: TGTGCCAGCAGCTTATGGAGGGGGCCAGATACGCAGTATTTT
cdr3_aa: CASSLWRGPDTQYF

v_call: TRBV6-5
j_call: TRBJ2-7
d_call: .
clone_size: few
cdr3_length: 13
cdr3_nt: TGTGCCAGCACCCGGCGGGGACCCTACGAGCAGTACTTC
cdr3_aa: CASTRRGPYEQYF

v_call: TRBV11-2
j_call: TRBJ2-7
d_call: TRBD1
clone_size: few
cdr3_length: 14
cdr3_nt: TGTGCCAGCAGCTTAAAGGGACAGCTAGACGAGCAGTACTTC
cdr3_aa: CASSLKGQLDEQYF

v_call: TRBV7-7
j_call: TRBJ1-1
d_call: TRBD1
clone_size: few
cdr3_length: 14
cdr3_nt: TGTGCTAGCAGCTCGGACAGGCAGCGGACTGAAGCTTTCTTT
cdr3_aa: CASSSDRQRTEAFF

v_call: TRBV10-1
j_call: TRBJ2-2
d_call: .
clone_size: .
cdr3_length: 15
cdr3_nt: TGCGCCAGCAGTGAGTCTACGGGAGTAACCGGGGAGCTGTTTTTT
cdr3_aa: CASSESTGVTGELFF

v_call: TRBV28
j_call: TRBJ1-2
d_call: .
clone_size: .
cdr3_length: 12
cdr3_nt: TGTGCCAGCAAGCCGACAGGATATGGCTACACCTTC
cdr3_aa: CASKPTGYGYTF

v_call: TRBV29-1
j_call: TRBJ1-2
d_call: .
clone_size: .
cdr3_length: 11
cdr3_nt: TGCAGCGTTGATGACACGTTACGCTACACCTTC
cdr3_aa: CSVDDTLRYTF

v_call: TRBV7-9
j_call: TRBJ2-7
d_call: TRBD2
clone_size: few
cdr3_length: 15
cdr3_nt: TGTGCCAGCAGCGGGTACAGCGGGAGCTCCTACGAGCAGTACTTC
cdr3_aa: CASSGYSGSSYEQYF

v_call: TRBV29-1
j_call: TRBJ1-1
d_call: .
clone_size: .
cdr3_length: 11
cdr3_nt: TGCAGCGTACGGAGGGAGGCTGAAGCTTTCTTT
cdr3_aa: CSVRREAEAFF

v_call: TRBV14
j_call: TRBJ1-1
d_call: TRBD1
clone_size: .
cdr3_length: 16
cdr3_nt: TGTGCCAGCAGCCAAAGGTTTGAGACAGGGTCCACTGAAGCTTTCTTT
cdr3_aa: CASSQRFETGSTEAFF